This T cell receptor beta chain comes out of a study of shared clonotypes between healthy human individuals. Memory CD4+ cells were the fraction left after CD45RA+ naive selection. As regards this clone: What it binds is not known. Other nucleotide sequences from this sample produce the same CDR3.

General study results and limits: Between a few donors, naive CD4 clonotypes were shared at a level of about 5%.

The CDR3 totals 11 residues. The V and J ends lost 2 bases and 5 bases respectively, with 4 bases between them. CDR1 and CDR2 from the germline V gene are DFQATT and SNEGSKA (reference sequence). Repertoires were generated with immunoSEQ multiplex PCR, while TCRdb's copy carries only in-frame clones and drops some. Here the sample spans about 1,500,000 clones, approximately 96% being singletons. The sample comprised naive CD4+ T cells sorted from blood. Subset reported: CD45RA+ positively selected. This chain links TRBV20-1 with TRBJ1-5; D unresolved. This clonotype originated in a young man in good health. The DNA of the CDR3 is TGCAGTGCTAGAAAAGATCAGCCCCAGCATTTT. Translation: CSARKDQPQHF.